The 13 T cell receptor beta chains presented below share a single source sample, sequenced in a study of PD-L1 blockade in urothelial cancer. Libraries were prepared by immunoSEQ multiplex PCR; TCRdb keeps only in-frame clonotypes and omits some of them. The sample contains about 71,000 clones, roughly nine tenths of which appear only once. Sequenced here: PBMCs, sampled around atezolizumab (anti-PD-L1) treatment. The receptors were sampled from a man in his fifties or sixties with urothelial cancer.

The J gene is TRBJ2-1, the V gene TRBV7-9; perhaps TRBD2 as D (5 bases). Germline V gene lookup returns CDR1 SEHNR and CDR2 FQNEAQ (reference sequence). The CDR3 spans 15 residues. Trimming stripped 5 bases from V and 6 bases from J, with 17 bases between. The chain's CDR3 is CASSPPGSGLNEQFF. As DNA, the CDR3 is TGTGCCAGCAGCCCCCCGGGCTCAGGACTCAATGAGCAGTTCTTC.

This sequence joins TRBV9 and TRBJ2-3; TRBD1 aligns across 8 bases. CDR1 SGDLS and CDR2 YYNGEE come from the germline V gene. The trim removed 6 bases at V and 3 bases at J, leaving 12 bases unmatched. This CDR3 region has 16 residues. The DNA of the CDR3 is TGTGCCAGCAACTCCCAGGGGGCGAAACTTACAGATACGCAGTATTTT. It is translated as CASNSQGAKLTDTQYF.

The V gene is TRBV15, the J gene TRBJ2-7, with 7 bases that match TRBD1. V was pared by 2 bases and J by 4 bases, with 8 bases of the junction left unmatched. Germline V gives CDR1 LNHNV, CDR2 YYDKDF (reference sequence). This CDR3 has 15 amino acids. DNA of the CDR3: TGTGCCACCAGCAGAACCCCGACAGGGACGTACGAGCAGTACTTC. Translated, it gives CATSRTPTGTYEQYF.

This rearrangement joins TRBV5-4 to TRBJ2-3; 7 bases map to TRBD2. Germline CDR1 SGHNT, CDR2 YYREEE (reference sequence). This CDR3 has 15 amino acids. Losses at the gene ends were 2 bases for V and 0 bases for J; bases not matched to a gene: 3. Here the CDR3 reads CASSFEAGSTDTQYF. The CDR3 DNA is TGTGCCAGCAGCTTCGAAGCGGGGAGCACAGATACGCAGTATTTT.

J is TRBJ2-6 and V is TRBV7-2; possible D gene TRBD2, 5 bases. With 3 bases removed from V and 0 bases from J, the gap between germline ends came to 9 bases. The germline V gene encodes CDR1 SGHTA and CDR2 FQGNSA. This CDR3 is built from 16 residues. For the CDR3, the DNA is TGTGCCAGCAGCTTTACGGGGAGCTCTGGGGCCAACGTCCTGACTTTC. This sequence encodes CASSFTGSSGANVLTF.

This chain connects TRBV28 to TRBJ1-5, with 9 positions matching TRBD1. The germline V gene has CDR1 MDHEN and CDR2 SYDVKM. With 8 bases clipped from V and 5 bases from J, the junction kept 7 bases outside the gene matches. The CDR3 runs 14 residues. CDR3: CASGLTGGYQPQHF. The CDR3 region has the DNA TGTGCCAGCGGCCTGACAGGGGGTTATCAGCCCCAGCATTTT.

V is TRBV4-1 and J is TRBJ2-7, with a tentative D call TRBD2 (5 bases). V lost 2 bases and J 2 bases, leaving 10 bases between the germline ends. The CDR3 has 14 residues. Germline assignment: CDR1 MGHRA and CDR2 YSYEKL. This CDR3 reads CASSQSEGPYEQYF. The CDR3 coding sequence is TGCGCCAGCAGCCAATCCGAGGGTCCCTACGAGCAGTACTTC.

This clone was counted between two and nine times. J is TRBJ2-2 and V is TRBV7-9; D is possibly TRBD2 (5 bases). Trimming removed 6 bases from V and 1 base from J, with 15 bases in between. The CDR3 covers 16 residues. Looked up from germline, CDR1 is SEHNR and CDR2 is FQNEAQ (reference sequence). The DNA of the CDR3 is TGTGCCAGCAGACCCCGGGAACCAGAGAACACCGGGGAGCTGTTTTTT. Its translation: CASRPREPENTGELFF.

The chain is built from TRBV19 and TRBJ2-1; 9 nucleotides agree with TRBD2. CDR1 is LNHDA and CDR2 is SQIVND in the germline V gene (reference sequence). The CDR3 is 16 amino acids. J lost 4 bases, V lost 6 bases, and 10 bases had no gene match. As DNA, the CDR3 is TGTGCCAGTAGCCCGCTCCTAGCGGGGACTTACAATGAGCAGTTCTTC. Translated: CASSPLLAGTYNEQFF.

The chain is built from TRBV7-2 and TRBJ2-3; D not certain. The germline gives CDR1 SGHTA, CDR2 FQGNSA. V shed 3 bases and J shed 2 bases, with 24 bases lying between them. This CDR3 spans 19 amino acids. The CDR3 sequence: CASSFQNLVRRYLTDTQYF. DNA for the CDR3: TGTGCCAGCAGCTTCCAAAATCTAGTCCGGAGATACCTCACAGATACGCAGTATTTT.

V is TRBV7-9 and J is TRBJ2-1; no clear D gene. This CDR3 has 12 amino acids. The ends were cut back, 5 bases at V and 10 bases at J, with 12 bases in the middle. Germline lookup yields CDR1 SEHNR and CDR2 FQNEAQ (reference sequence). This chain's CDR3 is CASSHEWREQFF. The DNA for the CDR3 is TGTGCCAGCAGCCATGAGTGGCGGGAGCAGTTCTTC.

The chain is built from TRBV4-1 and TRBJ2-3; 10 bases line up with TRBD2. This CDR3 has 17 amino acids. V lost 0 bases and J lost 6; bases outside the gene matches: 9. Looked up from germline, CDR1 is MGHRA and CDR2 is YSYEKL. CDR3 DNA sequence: TGCGCCAGCAGCCAAGAGGGAGGAGCGGGGGGGCAGGATACGCAGTATTTT. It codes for CASSQEGGAGGQDTQYF.

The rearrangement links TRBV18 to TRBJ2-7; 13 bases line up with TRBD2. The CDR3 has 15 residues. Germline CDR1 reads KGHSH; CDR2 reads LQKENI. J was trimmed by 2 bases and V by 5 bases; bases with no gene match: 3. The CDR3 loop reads CASSSGLAGAYEQYF. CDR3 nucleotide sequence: TGTGCCAGCTCATCCGGACTAGCGGGGGCCTACGAGCAGTACTTC.